What follows are 7 T cell receptor beta chains derived from one specimen sequenced in a study of T cells after yellow fever vaccination. TCRdb redid the calling of the 5' RACE reads with MiXCR, one entry per CDR3 protein. The table has 150,000 or so distinct CDR3 sequences, 6% to 7.5% seen once. Source: CD4+ T cells sorted from PBMCs, taken less than 6 days after the first yellow fever vaccination. The receptors derive from a man in his late teens or twenties who received the YFV17D yellow fever vaccine.

This clonotype showed up many times. The chain joins TRBV4-2 to TRBJ2-1, with D maybe TRBD2 (5 bases). V lost 0 bases, J lost 10 bases, and 16 bases lay in between. CDR1 and CDR2 (germline): LGHNA, YNFKEQ. The CDR3 is 15 amino acids. The DNA for the CDR3 is TGTGCCAGCAGCCAAGATAGGAGTATGCGCGGGGAGCAGTTCTTC. It is translated as CASSQDRSMRGEQFF.

This clonotype was counted many times. V usage is TRBV14 and J usage is TRBJ2-3, with 8 nucleotides matching TRBD2. This CDR3 contains 16 residues. V gave up 4 bases and J gave up 0 bases; unmatched junction bases: 6. From germline, CDR1 is SGHDN and CDR2 FVKESK. For the CDR3, the DNA is TGTGCCAGCAGCCCCTATAGCGGGGCTAGCACAGATACGCAGTATTTT. It yields the protein CASSPYSGASTDTQYF.

There are many counts of this clonotype. The rearrangement uses TRBV2 and TRBJ1-2, with 9 bases identical to TRBD1. V lost 7 bases, J lost 6 bases, and 6 bases stayed unmatched. CDR1 and CDR2 (germline): SNHLY, FYNNEI. The CDR3 runs to 13 residues. CDR3 coding DNA: TGTGCCAGCACTAACCGGGACAGGGATGGCTACACCTTC. Residues: CASTNRDRDGYTF. The whole variable domain, remainder taken from reference TRBV2 and TRBJ1-2, is EPEVTQTPSHQVTQMGQEVILRCVPISNHLYFYWYRQILGQKVEFLVSFYNNEISEKSEIFDDQFSVERPDGSNFTLKIRSTKLEDSAMYFCASTNRDRDGYTFGSGTRLTVV.

This clonotype occurred many times. The chain uses TRBV19 and TRBJ1-5; weak D call: TRBD1 (5 bases). The length of the CDR3 is 14 residues. Germline-derived CDR1 and CDR2 are LNHDA and SQIVND (reference sequence). Deletions cut 3 bases from V and 2 bases from J, with 8 bases between. CDR3 coding DNA: TGTGCCAGTAGTATCCGGGACGGCAATCAGCCCCAGCATTTT. Translated, it gives CASSIRDGNQPQHF.

This clonotype was detected ten times or more. The rearrangement joins TRBV12-3 or TRBV12-4 to TRBJ2-2; D is perhaps TRBD2 (5 bases). CDR3 size: 16 residues. Trimming took off 2 bases at V and 5 bases at J, with 15 bases between the two ends. The CDR3 coding sequence is TGTGCCAGCAGTTTACACGGACTGCAGTGGACCGGGGAGCTGTTTTTT. This gives the protein CASSLHGLQWTGELFF.

This clonotype occurred many times. The V gene is TRBV29-1, the J gene TRBJ2-3, with 8 nucleotides matching TRBD1. This CDR3 region has 14 residues. V shed 7 bases, J shed 1 base, and the junction held 7 bases outside the gene matches. Per germline, CDR1 SQVTM and CDR2 ANQGSEA. The DNA for the CDR3 is TGCAGCGCCCCCCGGGGACAGGGCACAGATACGCAGTATTTT. As protein: CSAPRGQGTDTQYF.

This clonotype has at least ten counts. J is TRBJ2-1 and V is TRBV11-2; 10 bases are a match to TRBD2. The CDR3 spans 14 residues. Germline trimming cut 3 bases from V and 8 bases from J; bases unmatched to any gene: 4. CDR1 and CDR2 from the germline V gene are SGHAT and FQNNGV. For the CDR3, the DNA is TGTGCCAGCAGCTTTAGCGGGGGGATCGATGAGCAGTTCTTC. This translates into CASSFSGGIDEQFF. The whole variable domain, remainder taken from reference TRBV11-2 and TRBJ2-1, is EAGVAQSPRYKIIEKRQSVAFWCNPISGHATLYWYQQILGQGPKLLIQFQNNGVVDDSQLPKDRFSAERLKGVDSTLKIQPAKLEDSAVYLCASSFSGGIDEQFFGPGTRLTVL.